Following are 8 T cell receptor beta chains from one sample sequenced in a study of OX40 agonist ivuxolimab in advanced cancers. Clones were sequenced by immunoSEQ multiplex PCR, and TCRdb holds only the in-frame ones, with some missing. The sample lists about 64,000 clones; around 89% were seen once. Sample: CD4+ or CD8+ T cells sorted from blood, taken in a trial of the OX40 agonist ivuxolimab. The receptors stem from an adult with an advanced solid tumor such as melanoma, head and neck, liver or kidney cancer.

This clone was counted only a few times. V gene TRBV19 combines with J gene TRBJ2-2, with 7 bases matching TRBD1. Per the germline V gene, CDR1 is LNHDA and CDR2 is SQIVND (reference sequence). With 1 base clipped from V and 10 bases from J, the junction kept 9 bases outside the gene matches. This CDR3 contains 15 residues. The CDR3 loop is CASSIGGQTQAELFF. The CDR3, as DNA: TGTGCCAGTAGTATAGGGGGACAGACTCAGGCGGAGCTGTTTTTT.

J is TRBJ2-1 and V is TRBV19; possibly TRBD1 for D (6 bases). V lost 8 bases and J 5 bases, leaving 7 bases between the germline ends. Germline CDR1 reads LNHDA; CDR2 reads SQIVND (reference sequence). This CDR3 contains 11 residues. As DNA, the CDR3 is TGTGCCAGTTGGGACAACAATGAGCAGTTCTTC. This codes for CASWDNNEQFF.

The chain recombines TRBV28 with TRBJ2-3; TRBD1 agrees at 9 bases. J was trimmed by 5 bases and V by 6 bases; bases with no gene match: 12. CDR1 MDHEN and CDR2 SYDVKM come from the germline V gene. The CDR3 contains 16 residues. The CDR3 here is CASSTSWDRDRDTQYF. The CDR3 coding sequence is TGTGCCAGCAGCACCAGTTGGGACAGGGATCGAGATACGCAGTATTTT.

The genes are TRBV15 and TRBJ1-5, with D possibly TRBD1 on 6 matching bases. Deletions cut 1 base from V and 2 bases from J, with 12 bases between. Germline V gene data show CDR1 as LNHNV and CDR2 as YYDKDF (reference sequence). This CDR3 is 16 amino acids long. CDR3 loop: CATSRGEGGGNQPQHF. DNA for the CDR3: TGTGCCACCAGCAGAGGTGAGGGGGGGGGCAATCAGCCCCAGCATTTT. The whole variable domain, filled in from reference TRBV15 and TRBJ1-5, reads DAMVIQNPRYQVTQFGKPVTLSCSQTLNHNVMYWYQQKSSQAPKLLFHYYDKDFNNEADTPDNFQSRRPNTSFCFLDIRSPGLGDTAMYLCATSRGEGGGNQPQHFGDGTRLSIL.

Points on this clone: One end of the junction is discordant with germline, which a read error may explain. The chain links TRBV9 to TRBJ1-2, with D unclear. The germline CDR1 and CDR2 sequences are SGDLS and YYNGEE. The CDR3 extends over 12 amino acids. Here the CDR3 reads CASSDNSRSWAF. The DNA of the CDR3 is TGTGCCAGCAGCGATAACAGCCGGTCCTGGGCCTTC.

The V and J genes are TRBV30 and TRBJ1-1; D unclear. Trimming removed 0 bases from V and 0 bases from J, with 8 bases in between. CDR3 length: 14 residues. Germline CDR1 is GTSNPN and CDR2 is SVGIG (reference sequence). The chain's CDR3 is CAWSVGAMNTEAFF. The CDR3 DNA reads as TGTGCCTGGAGTGTAGGAGCCATGAACACTGAAGCTTTCTTT.

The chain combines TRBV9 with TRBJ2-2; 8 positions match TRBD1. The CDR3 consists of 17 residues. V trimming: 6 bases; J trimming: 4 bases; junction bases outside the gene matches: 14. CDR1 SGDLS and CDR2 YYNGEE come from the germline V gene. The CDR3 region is CASILPVGQGSTGELFF. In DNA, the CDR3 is TGTGCCAGCATTCTGCCGGTCGGACAGGGATCCACCGGGGAGCTGTTTTTT.

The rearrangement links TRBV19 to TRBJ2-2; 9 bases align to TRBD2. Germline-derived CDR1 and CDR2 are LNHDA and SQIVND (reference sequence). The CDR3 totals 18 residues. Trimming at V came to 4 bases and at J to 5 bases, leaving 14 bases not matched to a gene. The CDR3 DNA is TGTGCCAGTAGTAATATGTGGCTAGCGGGAAAAACGACCGGGGAGCTGTTTTTT. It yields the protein CASSNMWLAGKTTGELFF.